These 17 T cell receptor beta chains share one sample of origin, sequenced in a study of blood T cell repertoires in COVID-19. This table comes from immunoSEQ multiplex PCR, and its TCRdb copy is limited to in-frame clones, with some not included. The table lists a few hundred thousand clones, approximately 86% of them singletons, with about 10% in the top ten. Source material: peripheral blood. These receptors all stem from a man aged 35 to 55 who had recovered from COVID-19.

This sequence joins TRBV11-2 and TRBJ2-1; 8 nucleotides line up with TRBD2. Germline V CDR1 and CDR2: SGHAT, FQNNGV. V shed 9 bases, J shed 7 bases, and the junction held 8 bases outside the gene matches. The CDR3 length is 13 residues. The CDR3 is CASAGGGLNEQFF. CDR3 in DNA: TGTGCCAGTGCGGGCGGGGGGCTGAATGAGCAGTTCTTC.

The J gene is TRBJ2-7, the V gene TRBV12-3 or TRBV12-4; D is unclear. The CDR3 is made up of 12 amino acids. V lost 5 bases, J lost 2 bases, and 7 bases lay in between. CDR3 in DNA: TGTGCCAGCAGTCTTGCGGCCTACGAGCAGTACTTC. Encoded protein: CASSLAAYEQYF.

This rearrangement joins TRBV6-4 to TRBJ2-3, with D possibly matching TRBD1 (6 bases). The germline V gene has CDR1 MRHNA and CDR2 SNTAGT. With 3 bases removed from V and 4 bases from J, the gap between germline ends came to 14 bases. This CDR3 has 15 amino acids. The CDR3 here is CASSEGTGNPDTQYF. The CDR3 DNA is TGTGCCAGCAGTGAAGGAACAGGGAATCCAGATACGCAGTATTTT.

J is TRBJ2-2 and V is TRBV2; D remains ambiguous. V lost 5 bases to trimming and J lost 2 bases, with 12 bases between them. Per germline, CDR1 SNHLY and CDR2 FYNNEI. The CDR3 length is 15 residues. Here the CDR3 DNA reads TGTGCCAGCAGTCTGCGTGACTTTAACACCGGGGAGCTGTTTTTT. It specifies CASSLRDFNTGELFF.

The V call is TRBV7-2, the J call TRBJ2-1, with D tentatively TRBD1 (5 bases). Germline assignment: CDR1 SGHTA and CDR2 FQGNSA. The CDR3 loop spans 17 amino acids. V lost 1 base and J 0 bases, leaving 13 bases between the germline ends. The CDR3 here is CASSLEGSLNSYNEQFF. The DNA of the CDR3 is TGTGCCAGCAGCTTAGAGGGGTCCCTTAACTCCTACAATGAGCAGTTCTTC. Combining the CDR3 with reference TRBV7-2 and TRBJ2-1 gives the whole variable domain GAGVSQSPSNKVTEKGKDVELRCDPISGHTALYWYRQSLGQGLEFLIYFQGNSAPDKSGLPSDRFSAERTGGSVSTLTIQRTQQEDSAVYLCASSLEGSLNSYNEQFFGPGTRLTVL.

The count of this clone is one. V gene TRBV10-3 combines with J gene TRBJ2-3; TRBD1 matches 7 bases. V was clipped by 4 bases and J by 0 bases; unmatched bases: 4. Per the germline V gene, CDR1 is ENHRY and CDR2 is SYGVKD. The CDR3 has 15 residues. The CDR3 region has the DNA TGTGCCATCAGTGTCGGGGACAGCAGCACAGATACGCAGTATTTT. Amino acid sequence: CAISVGDSSTDTQYF.

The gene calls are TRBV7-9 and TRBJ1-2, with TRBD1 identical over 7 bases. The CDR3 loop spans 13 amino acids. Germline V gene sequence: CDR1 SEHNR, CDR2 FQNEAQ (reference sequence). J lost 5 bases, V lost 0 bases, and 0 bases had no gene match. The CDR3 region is CASSLATGYGYTF. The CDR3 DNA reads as TGTGCCAGCAGCTTAGCGACAGGGTATGGCTACACCTTC.

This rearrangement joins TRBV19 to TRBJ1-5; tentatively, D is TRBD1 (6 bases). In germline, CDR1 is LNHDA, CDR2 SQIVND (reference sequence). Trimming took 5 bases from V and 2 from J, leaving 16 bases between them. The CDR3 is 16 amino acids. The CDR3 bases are TGTGCCAGTAGTGGGGGCGCCGGACATGGCAATCAGCCCCAGCATTTT. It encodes CASSGGAGHGNQPQHF.

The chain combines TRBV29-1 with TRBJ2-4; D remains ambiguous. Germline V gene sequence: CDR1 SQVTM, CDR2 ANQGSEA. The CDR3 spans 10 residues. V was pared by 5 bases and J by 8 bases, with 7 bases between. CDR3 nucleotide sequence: TGCAGCGTTCTGGCAGACATTCAGTACTTC. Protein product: CSVLADIQYF.

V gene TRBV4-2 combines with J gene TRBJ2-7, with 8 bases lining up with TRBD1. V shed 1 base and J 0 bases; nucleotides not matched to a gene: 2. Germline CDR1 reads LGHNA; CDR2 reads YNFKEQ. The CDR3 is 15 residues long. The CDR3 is CASSQGQGSSYEQYF. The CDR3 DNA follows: TGTGCCAGCAGCCAAGGACAGGGGAGCTCCTACGAGCAGTACTTC.

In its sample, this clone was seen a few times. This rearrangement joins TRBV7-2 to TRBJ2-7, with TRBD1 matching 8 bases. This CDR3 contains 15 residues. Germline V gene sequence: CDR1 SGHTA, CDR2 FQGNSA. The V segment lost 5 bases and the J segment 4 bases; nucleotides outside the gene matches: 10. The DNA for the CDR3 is TGTGCCAGCAGCCAAACAGGGGGAGGATGGTACGAGCAGTACTTC. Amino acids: CASSQTGGGWYEQYF.

In DNA form, the CDR3 reads TGCGCCAGCAGTCAAGAATTACCTCCTCTTATTCTAATAGCCAAAAACATTCAGTACTTC. Residues: CASSQELPPLILIAKNIQYF. The chain couples TRBV23-1 to TRBJ2-4; D not certain. TRBV23-1 belongs to the ORF category, with a function that is uncertain. The V end was cut by 2 bases, the J end by 0 bases, with 23 bases between. The CDR3 has 20 amino acids.

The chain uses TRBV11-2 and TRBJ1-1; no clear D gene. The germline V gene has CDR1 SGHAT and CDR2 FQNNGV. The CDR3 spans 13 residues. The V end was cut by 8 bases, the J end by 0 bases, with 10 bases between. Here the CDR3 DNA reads TGTGCCAGCGGTGGCAGAATGAACACTGAAGCTTTCTTT. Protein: CASGGRMNTEAFF. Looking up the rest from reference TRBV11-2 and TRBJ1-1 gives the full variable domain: EAGVAQSPRYKIIEKRQSVAFWCNPISGHATLYWYQQILGQGPKLLIQFQNNGVVDDSQLPKDRFSAERLKGVDSTLKIQPAKLEDSAVYLCASGGRMNTEAFFGQGTRLTVV.

CDR3 protein: CSVVGALYGYTF. Here the CDR3 DNA reads TGCAGCGTTGTAGGGGCCCTCTATGGCTACACCTTC. The V and J genes are TRBV29-1 and TRBJ1-2; possible D gene TRBD1, 5 bases. CDR1 is SQVTM and CDR2 is ANQGSEA in the germline V gene. V was trimmed by 4 bases and J by 4 bases, leaving 10 bases between them. The CDR3 is 12 amino acids.

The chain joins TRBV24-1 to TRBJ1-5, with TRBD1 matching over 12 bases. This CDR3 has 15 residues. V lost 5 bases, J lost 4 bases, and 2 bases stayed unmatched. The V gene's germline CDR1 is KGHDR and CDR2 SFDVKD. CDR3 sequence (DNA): TGTGCCACCAGTGGGGACAGGGGGCGGAATCAGCCCCAGCATTTT. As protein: CATSGDRGRNQPQHF.

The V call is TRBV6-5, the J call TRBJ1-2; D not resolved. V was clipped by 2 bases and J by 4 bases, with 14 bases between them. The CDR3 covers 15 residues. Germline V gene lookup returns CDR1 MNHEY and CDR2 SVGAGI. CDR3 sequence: CASSYRLAGVYGYTF. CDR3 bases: TGTGCCAGCAGTTACCGGCTAGCTGGCGTCTATGGCTACACCTTC.

The CDR3 here is CASSSQKRTGTSEQFF. For the CDR3, the DNA is TGTGCCAGTAGTTCACAAAAACGGACAGGGACGAGTGAGCAGTTCTTC. This chain uses TRBV19 with TRBJ2-1; TRBD1 aligns across 8 bases. This CDR3 has 16 residues. Germline V gene sequence: CDR1 LNHDA, CDR2 SQIVND (reference sequence). V shed 5 bases, J shed 9 bases, and the junction held 15 bases outside the gene matches.